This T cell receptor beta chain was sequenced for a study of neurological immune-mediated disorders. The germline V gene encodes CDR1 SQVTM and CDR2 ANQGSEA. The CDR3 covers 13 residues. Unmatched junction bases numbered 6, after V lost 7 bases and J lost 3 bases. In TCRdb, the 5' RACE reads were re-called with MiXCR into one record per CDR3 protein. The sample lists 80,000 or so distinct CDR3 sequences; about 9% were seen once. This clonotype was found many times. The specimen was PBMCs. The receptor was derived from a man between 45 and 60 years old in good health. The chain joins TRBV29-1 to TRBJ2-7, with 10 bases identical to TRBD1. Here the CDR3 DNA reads TGCAGCGGGGGGACAGGGGAAATCTACGAGCAGTACTTC. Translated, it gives CSGGTGEIYEQYF.